This record covers a single T cell receptor beta chain. Method: immunoSEQ multiplex PCR; TCRdb's copy keeps in-frame clones and lacks some. The sample yields some 420,000 clones, around 91% seen once. The data belong to a study of blood T cell repertoires in COVID-19. V lost 0 bases to trimming and J lost 6 bases, with 5 bases between them. There are 13 residues in the CDR3. Germline loops: CDR1 LGHNA, CDR2 YNFKEQ. The gene calls are TRBV4-2 and TRBJ1-4, with TRBD1 as a possible D gene (5 bases). This clonotype was sampled from a man aged 25 to 40 who had recovered from COVID-19. Input material: PBMCs or T cells enriched from blood (not recorded which). The CDR3 sequence: CASSQDRDEKLFF. Written as DNA, the CDR3 is TGTGCCAGCAGCCAAGACAGGGATGAAAAACTGTTTTTT.